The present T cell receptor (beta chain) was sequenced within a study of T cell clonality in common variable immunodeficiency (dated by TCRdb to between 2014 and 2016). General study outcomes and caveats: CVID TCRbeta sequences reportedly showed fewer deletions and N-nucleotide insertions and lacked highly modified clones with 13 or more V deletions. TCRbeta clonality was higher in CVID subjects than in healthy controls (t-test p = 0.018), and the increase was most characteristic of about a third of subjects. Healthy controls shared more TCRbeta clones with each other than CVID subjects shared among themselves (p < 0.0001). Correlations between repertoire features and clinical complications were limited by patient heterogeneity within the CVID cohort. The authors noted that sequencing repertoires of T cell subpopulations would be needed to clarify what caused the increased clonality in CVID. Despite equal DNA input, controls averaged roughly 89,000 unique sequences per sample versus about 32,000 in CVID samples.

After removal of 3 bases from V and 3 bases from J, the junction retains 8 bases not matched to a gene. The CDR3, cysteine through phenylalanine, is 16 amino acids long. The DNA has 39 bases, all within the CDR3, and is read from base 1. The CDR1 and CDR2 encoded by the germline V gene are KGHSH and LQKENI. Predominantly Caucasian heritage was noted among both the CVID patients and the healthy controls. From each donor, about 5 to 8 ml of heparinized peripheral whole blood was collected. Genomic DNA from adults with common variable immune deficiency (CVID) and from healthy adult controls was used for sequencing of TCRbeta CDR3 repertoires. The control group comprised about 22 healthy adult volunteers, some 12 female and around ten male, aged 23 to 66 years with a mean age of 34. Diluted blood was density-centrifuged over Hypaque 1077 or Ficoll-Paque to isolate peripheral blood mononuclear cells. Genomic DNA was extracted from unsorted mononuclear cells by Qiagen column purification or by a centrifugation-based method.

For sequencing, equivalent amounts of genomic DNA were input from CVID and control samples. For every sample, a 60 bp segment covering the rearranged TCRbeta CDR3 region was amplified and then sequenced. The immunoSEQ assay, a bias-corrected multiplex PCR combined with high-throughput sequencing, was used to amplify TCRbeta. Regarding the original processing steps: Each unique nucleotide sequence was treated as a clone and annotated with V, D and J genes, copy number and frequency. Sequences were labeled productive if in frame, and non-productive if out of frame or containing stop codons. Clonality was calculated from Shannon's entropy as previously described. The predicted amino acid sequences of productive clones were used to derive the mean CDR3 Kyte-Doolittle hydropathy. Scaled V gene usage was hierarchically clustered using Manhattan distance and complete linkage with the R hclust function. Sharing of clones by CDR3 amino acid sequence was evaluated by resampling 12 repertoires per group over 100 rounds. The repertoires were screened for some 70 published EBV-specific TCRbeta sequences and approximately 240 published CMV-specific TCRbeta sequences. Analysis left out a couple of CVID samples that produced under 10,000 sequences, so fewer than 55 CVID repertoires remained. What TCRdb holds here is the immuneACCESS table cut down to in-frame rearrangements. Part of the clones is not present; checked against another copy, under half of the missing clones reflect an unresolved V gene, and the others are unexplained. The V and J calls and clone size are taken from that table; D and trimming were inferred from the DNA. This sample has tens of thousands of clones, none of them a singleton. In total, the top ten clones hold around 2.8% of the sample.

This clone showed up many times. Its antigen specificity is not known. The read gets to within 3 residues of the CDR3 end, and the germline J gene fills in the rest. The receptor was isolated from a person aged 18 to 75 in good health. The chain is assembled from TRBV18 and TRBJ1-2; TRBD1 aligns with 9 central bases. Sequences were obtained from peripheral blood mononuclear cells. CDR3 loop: CASSPMTRTGDYGYTF. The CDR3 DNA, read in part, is TGTGCCAGCTCACCGATGACAAGGACAGGGGACTATGGC.